Shown below are 20 T cell receptor beta chains from a single sample sequenced in a study of T-cell memory formation after mild COVID-19. TCRdb itself ran the 5' RACE reads through MiXCR, one entry per CDR3 protein. This table holds about 560,000 distinct CDR3 sequences, roughly 17% found once. The sequenced sample was PBMCs or a T cell subset sorted from them (not recorded which). Receptor source: an adult woman who had mild COVID-19 (a few samples of this study predate the infection). Cell type and time point are not known.

The chain couples TRBV24-1 to TRBJ2-7; TRBD2 matches at 13 bases. CDR3 length: 16 amino acids. Per germline, CDR1 KGHDR and CDR2 SFDVKD. Losses at the gene ends were 4 bases for V and 6 bases for J; bases not matched to a gene: 8. CDR3 sequence reads: CATSDRGTSGILEQYF. The DNA for the CDR3 is TGTGCCACCAGTGACCGGGGGACTAGCGGGATACTCGAGCAGTACTTC.

The table lists this clonotype with a few counts. The rearrangement uses TRBV7-3 and TRBJ2-7, with 7 positions matching TRBD2. CDR1 and CDR2 (germline): SGHTA, FQGTGA. This CDR3 region has 15 residues. V gave up 2 bases and J gave up 3 bases; unmatched junction bases: 7. The DNA for the CDR3 is TGTGCCAGCAGCTTATCCAGCGGGGCGAGCTACGAGCAGTACTTC. Protein: CASSLSSGASYEQYF.

In its sample, this clonotype was seen a few times. The chain combines TRBV7-8 with TRBJ2-1, with TRBD2 identical over 9 bases. The germline gives CDR1 SGHVS, CDR2 FQNEAQ. This CDR3 spans 17 amino acids. The V gene end was trimmed by 5 bases and the J gene end by 1 base; junction bases not matched to a gene: 9. CDR3 nucleotide sequence: TGTGCCAGCAGCCCAATTGCTAGCGGGACTTCCTACAATGAGCAGTTCTTC. Its protein product is CASSPIASGTSYNEQFF.

This clonotype has more than one count but fewer than ten. This sequence joins TRBV29-1 and TRBJ1-2; D call uncertain. The CDR3 extends over 13 amino acids. Germline V CDR1 and CDR2: SQVTM, ANQGSEA. The ends were cut back, 2 bases at V and 5 bases at J, with 12 bases in the middle. The CDR3 here is CSVEPPGRYGYTF. The CDR3 DNA reads TGCAGCGTTGAACCACCGGGAAGGTATGGCTACACCTTC.

The rearrangement uses TRBV9 and TRBJ2-2; TRBD1 matches 9 bases. Per the germline V gene, CDR1 is SGDLS and CDR2 is YYNGEE. J was trimmed by 7 bases and V by 3 bases; bases with no gene match: 7. The CDR3 loop spans 15 amino acids. The chain's CDR3 is CASSAWTGAVGELFF. CDR3 DNA sequence: TGTGCCAGCAGCGCCTGGACAGGGGCCGTCGGGGAGCTGTTTTTT.

The J gene is TRBJ2-1, the V gene TRBV9, with D perhaps TRBD2 (6 bases). V lost 0 bases and J lost 5, with 12 bases in between. The CDR3 length is 15 residues. CDR1 SGDLS and CDR2 YYNGEE come from the germline V gene. CDR3 sequence reads: CASSVEASEDNEQFF. The DNA for the CDR3 is TGTGCCAGCAGCGTAGAGGCTAGCGAAGACAATGAGCAGTTCTTC.

This clonotype was detected a few times. The genes are TRBV5-1 and TRBJ2-7; 11 nucleotides align to TRBD2. The CDR3 contains 17 residues. V was pared by 5 bases and J by 6 bases, with 16 bases of the junction left unmatched. Germline CDR1 reads SGHRS; CDR2 reads YFSETQ. CDR3 sequence: CASRPGLAAVDSAEQYF. DNA for the CDR3: TGCGCCAGCAGACCGGGACTAGCGGCGGTGGATTCAGCCGAGCAGTACTTC.

This rearrangement joins TRBV12-3 or TRBV12-4 to TRBJ1-1; TRBD1 matches at 8 bases. V gave up 6 bases and J gave up 2 bases; unmatched junction bases: 5. The CDR3 is made up of 14 amino acids. The CDR3 coding sequence is TGTGCCAGCAGATCCAGGGGGCAAAACACTGAAGCTTTCTTT. Its protein is CASRSRGQNTEAFF.

The chain joins TRBV15 to TRBJ1-6, with TRBD1 identical over 7 bases. J lost 10 bases, V lost 3 bases, and 6 bases had no gene match. Germline V lookup: CDR1 LNHNV, CDR2 YYDKDF (reference sequence). The CDR3 spans 14 residues. In DNA form, the CDR3 reads TGTGCCACCAGCAGCCAGGGGGAGGCCTCACCCCTCCACTTT. Translation: CATSSQGEASPLHF.

In this sample, this clonotype turned up many times. The germline gene is not matched at one end of the junction; a read error may be the cause. The chain recombines TRBV14 with TRBJ2-1; D remains unclear. Germline CDR1 reads SGHDN; CDR2 reads FVKESK. The CDR3 spans 14 residues. The DNA for the CDR3 is TGCGCCAGCAGCCAAGGTCTCAGCTACAATGAGCAGTTCTTC. Translated: CASSQGLSYNEQFF.

This clonotype has only a few counts. The rearrangement links TRBV7-6 to TRBJ2-1, with TRBD2 as a possible D gene (5 bases). In germline, CDR1 is SGHVS, CDR2 FNYEAQ. The length of the CDR3 is 17 residues. V lost 3 bases to trimming and J lost 0 bases, with 15 bases between them. CDR3 nucleotide sequence: TGTGCCAGCAGCTTGGGAGTAGCGACCCTCTCCTACAATGAGCAGTTCTTC. It codes for CASSLGVATLSYNEQFF.

This clonotype appeared a few times. The V call is TRBV30, the J call TRBJ1-2; D is ambiguous. The length of the CDR3 is 12 residues. Germline V lookup: CDR1 GTSNPN, CDR2 SVGIG (reference sequence). Trimming removed 2 bases at V and 8 bases at J, with 12 bases between. CDR3 nucleotide sequence: TGTGCCTGGAGTTTCTGGAATCGCGGCTACACCTTC. This sequence encodes CAWSFWNRGYTF.

The CDR3 sequence: CAGHSDTQYF. The CDR3 nucleotides are TGTGCCGGGCACTCAGATACGCAGTATTTT. V is TRBV12-5 and J is TRBJ2-3; D is ambiguous. The germline V gene has CDR1 LGHNT and CDR2 FRNRAP. The CDR3 has 10 amino acids.

V is TRBV7-2 and J is TRBJ2-7; D ambiguous. The CDR3 has 13 amino acids. Germline loops: CDR1 SGHTA, CDR2 FQGNSA. Trimming cost V 5 bases and J 2 bases, with 10 bases left between them. DNA of the CDR3: TGTGCCAGCAGCGAGGTCGGAGCCTACGAGCAGTACTTC. The encoded protein is CASSEVGAYEQYF.

The rearrangement links TRBV27 to TRBJ1-5; D gene uncertain. The CDR3 extends over 14 amino acids. V gave up 3 bases and J gave up 4 bases, with 10 bases separating them. Germline V gene data show CDR1 as MNHEY and CDR2 as SMNVEV (reference sequence). CDR3: CASSLGLGNQPQHF. Written as DNA, the CDR3 is TGTGCCAGCAGTTTGGGTCTTGGGAATCAGCCCCAGCATTTT.

V usage is TRBV6-5 and J usage is TRBJ1-2, with D hard to call. V was cut by 5 bases and J by 7 bases, with 14 bases left in between. Germline V CDR1 and CDR2: MNHEY, SVGAGI. The CDR3 contains 13 residues. CDR3 sequence (DNA): TGTGCCAGCAGTCCTGACACTGCCGGTGGCTACACCTTC. Translating it yields CASSPDTAGGYTF.

This clonotype showed up just a few times. The J gene is TRBJ2-1, the V gene TRBV4-1, with D perhaps matching TRBD1 or TRBD2 (5 bases each). The CDR3 is made up of 18 amino acids. The germline V gene has CDR1 MGHRA and CDR2 YSYEKL. The V gene lost 1 base and the J gene lost 2 bases, with 18 bases spanning the gap. The CDR3 region has the DNA TGCGCCAGCAGCCAAGCCGGGACCCCTAGGGAGCCCTACAATGAGCAGTTCTTC. Translating it yields CASSQAGTPREPYNEQFF.

This clonotype was seen a few times. V and J are TRBV4-1 and TRBJ1-2; D gene ambiguous. This CDR3 has 13 amino acids. Germline V gene data show CDR1 as MGHRA and CDR2 as YSYEKL. V lost 4 bases and J lost 2, with 8 bases in between. CDR3 amino acids: CASSPVKNYGYTF. CDR3 coding DNA: TGCGCCAGCAGCCCGGTTAAGAACTATGGCTACACCTTC.

The chain has TRBV20-1 and TRBJ2-5; 10 positions match TRBD2. This CDR3 has 16 amino acids. Germline V gene lookup returns CDR1 DFQATT and CDR2 SNEGSKA (reference sequence). With 1 base clipped from V and 6 bases from J, the junction kept 11 bases outside the gene matches. Here the CDR3 DNA reads TGCAGTGCTAGAGCCAGCCTAGCGGGAGTCGAAAAGACCCAGTACTTC. It encodes CSARASLAGVEKTQYF.

The J gene is TRBJ1-3, the V gene TRBV7-9; D not resolved. The CDR3 has 15 amino acids. Trimming removed 5 bases from V and 0 bases from J, with 11 bases in between. The V gene's germline CDR1 is SEHNR and CDR2 FQNEAQ (reference sequence). CDR3 coding DNA: TGTGCCAGCAGCCCCGCCGATTCCTCTGGAAACACCATATATTTT. Amino acids: CASSPADSSGNTIYF.